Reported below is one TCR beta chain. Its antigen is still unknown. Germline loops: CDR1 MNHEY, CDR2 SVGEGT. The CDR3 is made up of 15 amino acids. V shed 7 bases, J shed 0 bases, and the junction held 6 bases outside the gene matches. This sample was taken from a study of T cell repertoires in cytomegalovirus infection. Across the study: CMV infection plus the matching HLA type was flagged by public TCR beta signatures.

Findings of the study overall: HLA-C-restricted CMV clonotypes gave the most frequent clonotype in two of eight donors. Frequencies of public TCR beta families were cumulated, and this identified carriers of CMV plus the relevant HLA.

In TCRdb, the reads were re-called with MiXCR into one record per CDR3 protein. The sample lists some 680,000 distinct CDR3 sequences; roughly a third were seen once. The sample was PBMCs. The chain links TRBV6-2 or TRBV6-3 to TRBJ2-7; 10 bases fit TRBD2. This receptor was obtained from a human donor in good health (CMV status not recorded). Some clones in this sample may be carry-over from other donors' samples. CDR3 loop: CASTGLAVSSYEQYF. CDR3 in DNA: TGTGCCAGCACCGGACTAGCGGTGAGCTCCTACGAGCAGTACTTC.